This T cell receptor beta chain was recovered during a study of T cell responses to AZD1222 COVID-19 vaccine. Findings of the study overall: Across the whole spike, CD4 TCRs peaked at regions 160-218 and 743-854. All repertoire sampling was performed exclusively after the peak T cell response. Targets within unmutated variant regions were reportedly found for nearly half of spike-specific TCRs.

Second doses at about 4 or about 12 weeks were pooled. V lost 4 bases and J lost 7, with 8 bases in between. This CDR3 region has 12 residues. This table comes from immunoSEQ multiplex PCR, and its TCRdb copy is limited to in-frame clones, with some not included. This table holds some 130,000 clones, approximately 91% found once. For this clone: No antigen is known for it.

The receptor comes from an adult who received the AZD1222 COVID-19 vaccine. The sequences come from peripheral blood, collected 28 days after the second AZD1222 dose. The V call is TRBV12-3 or TRBV12-4, the J call TRBJ2-1; D remains unclear. The CDR3: CASSSRLNEQFF. In nucleotides, the CDR3 is TGTGCCAGCAGTTCACGGTTAAATGAGCAGTTCTTC.